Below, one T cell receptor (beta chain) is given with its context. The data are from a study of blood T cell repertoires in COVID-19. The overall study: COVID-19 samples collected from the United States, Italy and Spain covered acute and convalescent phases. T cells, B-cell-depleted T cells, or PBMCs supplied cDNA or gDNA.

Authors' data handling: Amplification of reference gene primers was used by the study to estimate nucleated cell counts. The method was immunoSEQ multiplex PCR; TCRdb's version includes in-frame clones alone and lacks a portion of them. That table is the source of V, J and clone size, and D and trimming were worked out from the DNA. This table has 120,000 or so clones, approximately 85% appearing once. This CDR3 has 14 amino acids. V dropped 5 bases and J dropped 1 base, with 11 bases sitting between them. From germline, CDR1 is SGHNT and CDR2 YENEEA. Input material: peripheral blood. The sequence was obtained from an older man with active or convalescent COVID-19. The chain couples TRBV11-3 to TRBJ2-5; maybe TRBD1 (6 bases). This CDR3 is CASSQGTIQETQYF. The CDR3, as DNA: TGTGCCAGCAGCCAAGGGACAATCCAAGAGACCCAGTACTTC.